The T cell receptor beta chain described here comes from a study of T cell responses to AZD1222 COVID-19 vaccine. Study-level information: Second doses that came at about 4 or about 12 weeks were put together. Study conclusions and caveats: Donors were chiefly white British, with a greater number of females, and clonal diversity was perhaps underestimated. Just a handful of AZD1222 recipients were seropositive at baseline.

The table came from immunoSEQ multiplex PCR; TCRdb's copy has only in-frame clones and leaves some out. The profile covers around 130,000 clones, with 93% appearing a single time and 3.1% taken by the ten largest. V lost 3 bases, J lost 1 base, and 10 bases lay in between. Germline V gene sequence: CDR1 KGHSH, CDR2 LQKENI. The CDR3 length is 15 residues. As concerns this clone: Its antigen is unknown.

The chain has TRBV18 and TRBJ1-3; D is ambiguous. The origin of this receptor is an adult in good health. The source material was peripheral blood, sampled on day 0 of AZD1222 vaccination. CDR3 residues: CASSPVGTSGNTIYF. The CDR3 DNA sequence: TGTGCCAGCTCACCGGTTGGAACGTCTGGAAACACCATATATTTT.